A single sample gave rise to the 7 T cell receptor beta chains below, sequenced in a study of blood T cell repertoires in COVID-19. TCRdb keeps only in-frame clones here, not all; method: immunoSEQ multiplex PCR. Of around 380,000 clones in the sample, 87% are singletons; the top ten hold roughly 1.4%. The sample was PBMCs or T cells enriched from blood (not recorded which). The source of these receptors is a man aged 25-45 years who had recovered from COVID-19.

This chain joins TRBV7-9 and TRBJ2-5, with TRBD1 matching 9 bases. With V trimmed by 5 bases and J by 3 bases, 4 bases remained unmatched. The CDR3 runs 14 residues. CDR1 is SEHNR and CDR2 is FQNEAQ in the germline V gene (reference sequence). CDR3 in amino acids: CASSPWTGEETQYF. The CDR3 DNA is TGTGCCAGCAGCCCGTGGACAGGGGAAGAGACCCAGTACTTC. The variable domain in full, completed from reference TRBV7-9 and TRBJ2-5, reads DTGVSQNPRHKITKRGQNVTFRCDPISEHNRLYWYRQTLGQGPEFLTYFQNEAQLEKSRLLSDRFSAERPKGSFSTLEIQRTEQGDSAMYLCASSPWTGEETQYFGPGTRLLVL.

The chain uses TRBV18 and TRBJ2-3; weak D call: TRBD1 (5 bases). The V gene lost 2 bases and the J gene lost 2 bases, with 8 bases spanning the gap. Germline CDR1 is KGHSH and CDR2 is LQKENI. The CDR3 sequence is 14 residues long. This CDR3 reads CASSPEGVTDTQYF. CDR3 coding DNA: TGTGCCAGCTCACCAGAAGGGGTCACAGATACGCAGTATTTT.

V usage is TRBV9 and J usage is TRBJ1-1; a weak D match, TRBD1 (5 bases). CDR1 is SGDLS, CDR2 YYNGEE, per germline. Trimming removed 0 bases at V and 0 bases at J, with 15 bases between. The CDR3 consists of 17 residues. CDR3 coding DNA: TGTGCCAGCAGCGTAGAGCCCGGGCGGGGGATGAACACTGAAGCTTTCTTT. As protein: CASSVEPGRGMNTEAFF.

The chain uses TRBV7-9 and TRBJ2-3; 8 positions match TRBD2. CDR3 length: 18 amino acids. The V gene's germline CDR1 is SEHNR and CDR2 FQNEAQ (reference sequence). The junction had 11 bases not matched to a gene; V was cut back by 3 bases and J by 0 bases. This CDR3 is CASSLGLGGGYSTDTQYF. The CDR3 coding sequence is TGTGCCAGCAGCTTGGGTCTCGGCGGGGGGTATAGCACAGATACGCAGTATTTT.

The genes are TRBV6-5 and TRBJ1-6; D is unresolved. The CDR3 sequence is 14 residues long. Germline V gives CDR1 MNHEY, CDR2 SVGAGI. Trimming removed 6 bases at V and 7 bases at J, with 13 bases between. In DNA form, the CDR3 reads TGTGCCAGCAGACTGGTCCTGAGGAATTCACCCCTCCACTTT. This sequence encodes CASRLVLRNSPLHF.

This sequence joins TRBV11-2 and TRBJ2-3; D may be TRBD1 (5 bases). Trimming removed 0 bases from V and 0 bases from J, with 10 bases in between. The V gene's germline CDR1 is SGHAT and CDR2 FQNNGV. The CDR3 is 16 residues long. The CDR3 here is CASSLEVKGSTDTQYF. DNA of the CDR3: TGTGCCAGCAGCTTAGAGGTTAAGGGGAGCACAGATACGCAGTATTTT.

This sequence joins TRBV19 and TRBJ1-1; a weak D match, TRBD1 (6 bases). This CDR3 has 14 residues. V lost 1 base and J lost 3, with 9 bases in between. The germline CDR1 and CDR2 sequences are LNHDA and SQIVND (reference sequence). This chain's CDR3 is CASSIGSGDTEAFF. The CDR3 DNA reads TGTGCCAGTAGTATAGGGTCAGGGGACACTGAAGCTTTCTTT.